The clone carrying this T cell receptor beta chain was found a few times. As yet, its antigen is unknown. Germline V lookup: CDR1 SGHVS, CDR2 FNYEAQ. Trimming cost V 0 bases and J 1 base, with 4 bases left between them. The CDR3 spans 15 residues. The sample belongs to a study of T cells in localized non-small cell lung cancer. General study results and limits: Adjacent lung tissue had a median 57 of the top 100 clones found in the tumor. Tumor showed lower T cell clonality than uninvolved adjacent lung, where it was highest. Greater T cell density in blood accompanied longer overall survival. Tumor samples were not multi-region, leaving intratumor heterogeneity unexcluded.

Data came from immunoSEQ multiplex PCR; TCRdb stores just in-frame clones and leaves some out. The sample has 13,000 to 15,000 clones, about 80% seen once. Here the sequenced sample was peripheral blood, taken before any cancer treatment. The chain carries TRBV7-6 and TRBJ2-6, with D unclear. This sequence was found in an older female donor with stage I squamous cell lung carcinoma. CDR3 sequence: CASSLASSGANVLTF. The CDR3 nucleotides are TGTGCCAGCAGCTTAGCGTCTTCTGGGGCCAACGTCCTGACTTTC. Full variable domain (rest looked up from reference TRBV7-6 and TRBJ2-6): GAGVSQSPRYKVTKRGQDVALRCDPISGHVSLYWYRQALGQGPEFLTYFNYEAQQDKSGLPNDRFSAERPEGSISTLTIQRTEQRDSAMYRCASSLASSGANVLTFGAGSRLTVL.